The 15 T cell receptor beta chains given below trace back to one sample, sequenced in a study of Ad26.COV2.S vaccination and SARS-CoV-2 variants. Treatment here: about 20 received Ad26.COV2.S at low or high dose, single or two shots; several received placebo; per-sample allocation not given. Repertoires come from day 63 after the first vaccine or placebo injection. Clones were read by immunoSEQ multiplex PCR, and TCRdb kept only the in-frame ones, dropping some. The sample contains roughly 350,000 clones, around 90% of which appear only once. The sequencing here drew on peripheral blood, taken in a trial of Ad26.COV2.S vaccine versus placebo. Every receptor here comes from a person between 18 and 60 years old who received the Ad26.COV2.S COVID-19 vaccine or a placebo.

This chain joins TRBV5-1 and TRBJ1-1, with 7 bases aligning to TRBD1. CDR3 length equals 16 residues. V shed 0 bases, J shed 4 bases, and the junction held 9 bases outside the gene matches. The germline V gene has CDR1 SGHRS and CDR2 YFSETQ. In nucleotides, the CDR3 is TGCGCCAGCAGCTTGGCCGAGACAGGGAGGGGCACTGAAGCTTTCTTT. Translation gives CASSLAETGRGTEAFF.

This chain uses TRBV7-9 with TRBJ2-7; the D gene is possibly TRBD1 (5 bases). Germline V CDR1 and CDR2: SEHNR, FQNEAQ (reference sequence). Deletions cut 2 bases from V and 6 bases from J, with 14 bases between. The CDR3 spans 14 residues. The CDR3 DNA reads TGTGCCAGCAGCTTAAGGGGAACGGGTTCCGAGCAGTACTTC. Residues: CASSLRGTGSEQYF.

V is TRBV15 and J is TRBJ2-2; D not certain. The V gene lost 1 base and the J gene lost 2 bases, with 11 bases spanning the gap. Germline CDR1 LNHNV, CDR2 YYDKDF (reference sequence). There are 16 residues in the CDR3. This CDR3 is CATSRGQVLNTGELFF. In DNA, the CDR3 is TGTGCCACCAGCAGAGGTCAGGTCCTTAACACCGGGGAGCTGTTTTTT.

The chain links TRBV30 to TRBJ1-4; D possibly corresponds to TRBD1 (6 bases). The CDR3 contains 13 residues. Trimming shortened V by 5 bases and J by 8 bases, and 15 bases separated the two germline ends. Germline V lookup: CDR1 GTSNPN, CDR2 SVGIG (reference sequence). CDR3 DNA: TGTGCCTGGGATCGGGGGCTTCGGGAAAAACTGTTTTTT. This translates into CAWDRGLREKLFF.

The chain joins TRBV21-1 to TRBJ2-7; whether TRBD2, the table's D call, matches the DNA was not checked. TRBV21-1 constitutes a pseudogene. The CDR3 covers 11 residues. Here the CDR3 reads CASNSGYEQYF. The CDR3 DNA follows: TGTGCCAGCAATTCCGGTTACGAGCAGTACTTC.

By share, this clone counts as large. Other DNA variants within this sample encode the same CDR3. The rearrangement uses TRBV4-3 and TRBJ2-7; D possibly matches TRBD1 or TRBD2 (5 bases each). The CDR3 contains 15 residues. Between the trimmed V and J ends, which lost 0 bases and 3 bases, there was a span of 12 bases. Germline CDR1 reads LGHNA; CDR2 reads YSLEER. CDR3 residues: CASSQDRGGIYEQYF. DNA of the CDR3: TGCGCCAGCAGCCAAGATCGGGGCGGCATCTACGAGCAGTACTTC.

This clone was counted once. V and J are TRBV7-9 and TRBJ2-1, with 8 bases aligning to TRBD1. Trimming removed 5 bases from V and 7 bases from J; junction bases left unmatched: 13. CDR1 is SEHNR and CDR2 is FQNEAQ in the germline V gene (reference sequence). This CDR3 is built from 16 residues. In DNA, the CDR3 is TGTGCCAGCAGCCTTCCTTCAGGGGGCGCGTCTAATGAGCAGTTCTTC. Its protein is CASSLPSGGASNEQFF.

The rearrangement joins TRBV19 to TRBJ1-2; a weak D match, TRBD1 (5 bases). V was trimmed by 5 bases and J by 4 bases, leaving 17 bases between them. Germline lookup yields CDR1 LNHDA and CDR2 SQIVND (reference sequence). The CDR3 consists of 15 residues. CDR3 sequence: CASSSGALGGYGYTF. The CDR3 coding sequence is TGTGCCAGTAGTTCCGGGGCCCTAGGCGGCTATGGCTACACCTTC.

This rearrangement joins TRBV5-1 to TRBJ2-3; D is unclear. Trimming pared 0 bases from V and 0 bases from J, leaving 8 bases between. CDR1 and CDR2 (germline): SGHRS, YFSETQ. The CDR3 extends over 15 amino acids. CDR3 residues: CASSLERSSTDTQYF. CDR3 DNA sequence: TGCGCCAGCAGCTTGGAGCGATCTAGCACAGATACGCAGTATTTT.

CDR3 DNA: TGTGCCAGCAGCCAAGTTGGCAGGGGCACCGGGGAGCTGTTTTTT. As protein: CASSQVGRGTGELFF. The chain is built from TRBV4-2 and TRBJ2-2, with D possibly matching TRBD1 (6 bases). The V end lost 1 base, the J end lost 4 bases, and 10 bases lay between the germline ends. The CDR3 loop spans 15 amino acids. Germline values: CDR1 LGHNA, CDR2 YNFKEQ.

The chain joins TRBV11-1 to TRBJ2-7, with unresolved D. The CDR3 has 14 amino acids. Germline V gene data show CDR1 as SGHAT and CDR2 as FQDESV (reference sequence). Trimming left V 7 bases short and J 7 bases short, with 20 bases between. The CDR3 DNA follows: TGTGCCAGCACCGATTGGGGTTCCACCCAGGAGCAGTACTTC. The encoded protein is CASTDWGSTQEQYF.

As to this clone: Relative to the germline gene, one junction end is altered; a read error may explain this. CDR3 region: CASRDSGNQLQHF. In nucleotides, the CDR3 is TGTGCCAGCAGGGACAGTGGCAATCAGCTCCAGCATTTT. The gene calls are TRBV27 and TRBJ1-5; the D gene is possibly TRBD1 (6 bases). Germline values: CDR1 MNHEY, CDR2 SMNVEV (reference sequence). CDR3 size: 13 residues.

V is TRBV6-4 and J is TRBJ1-1; tentatively, D is TRBD1 (6 bases). This CDR3 spans 15 amino acids. CDR1 MRHNA and CDR2 SNTAGT come from the germline V gene. V was pared by 6 bases and J by 0 bases, with 14 bases between. The CDR3 here is CASREIGGMNTEAFF. The CDR3 region has the DNA TGTGCCAGCAGAGAGATAGGGGGGATGAACACTGAAGCTTTCTTT.

The chain joins TRBV5-5 to TRBJ2-1; D remains ambiguous. Between the trimmed V and J ends, which lost 2 bases and 0 bases, there was a span of 9 bases. CDR3 length: 15 amino acids. Germline lookup yields CDR1 SGHKS and CDR2 YYEKEE (reference sequence). In DNA form, the CDR3 reads TGTGCCAGCAGCTTCCGGGTTTTCTCCTACAATGAGCAGTTCTTC. Amino acids: CASSFRVFSYNEQFF.

This clone was seen once. This chain joins TRBV7-3 and TRBJ1-1; D possibly corresponds to TRBD1 (6 bases). Trimming pared 1 base from V and 1 base from J, leaving 10 bases between. Germline V gene lookup returns CDR1 SGHTA and CDR2 FQGTGA. This CDR3 has 15 amino acids. CDR3 region: CASSLNAGENTEAFF. The CDR3, as DNA: TGTGCCAGCAGCTTAAACGCAGGGGAGAACACTGAAGCTTTCTTT.